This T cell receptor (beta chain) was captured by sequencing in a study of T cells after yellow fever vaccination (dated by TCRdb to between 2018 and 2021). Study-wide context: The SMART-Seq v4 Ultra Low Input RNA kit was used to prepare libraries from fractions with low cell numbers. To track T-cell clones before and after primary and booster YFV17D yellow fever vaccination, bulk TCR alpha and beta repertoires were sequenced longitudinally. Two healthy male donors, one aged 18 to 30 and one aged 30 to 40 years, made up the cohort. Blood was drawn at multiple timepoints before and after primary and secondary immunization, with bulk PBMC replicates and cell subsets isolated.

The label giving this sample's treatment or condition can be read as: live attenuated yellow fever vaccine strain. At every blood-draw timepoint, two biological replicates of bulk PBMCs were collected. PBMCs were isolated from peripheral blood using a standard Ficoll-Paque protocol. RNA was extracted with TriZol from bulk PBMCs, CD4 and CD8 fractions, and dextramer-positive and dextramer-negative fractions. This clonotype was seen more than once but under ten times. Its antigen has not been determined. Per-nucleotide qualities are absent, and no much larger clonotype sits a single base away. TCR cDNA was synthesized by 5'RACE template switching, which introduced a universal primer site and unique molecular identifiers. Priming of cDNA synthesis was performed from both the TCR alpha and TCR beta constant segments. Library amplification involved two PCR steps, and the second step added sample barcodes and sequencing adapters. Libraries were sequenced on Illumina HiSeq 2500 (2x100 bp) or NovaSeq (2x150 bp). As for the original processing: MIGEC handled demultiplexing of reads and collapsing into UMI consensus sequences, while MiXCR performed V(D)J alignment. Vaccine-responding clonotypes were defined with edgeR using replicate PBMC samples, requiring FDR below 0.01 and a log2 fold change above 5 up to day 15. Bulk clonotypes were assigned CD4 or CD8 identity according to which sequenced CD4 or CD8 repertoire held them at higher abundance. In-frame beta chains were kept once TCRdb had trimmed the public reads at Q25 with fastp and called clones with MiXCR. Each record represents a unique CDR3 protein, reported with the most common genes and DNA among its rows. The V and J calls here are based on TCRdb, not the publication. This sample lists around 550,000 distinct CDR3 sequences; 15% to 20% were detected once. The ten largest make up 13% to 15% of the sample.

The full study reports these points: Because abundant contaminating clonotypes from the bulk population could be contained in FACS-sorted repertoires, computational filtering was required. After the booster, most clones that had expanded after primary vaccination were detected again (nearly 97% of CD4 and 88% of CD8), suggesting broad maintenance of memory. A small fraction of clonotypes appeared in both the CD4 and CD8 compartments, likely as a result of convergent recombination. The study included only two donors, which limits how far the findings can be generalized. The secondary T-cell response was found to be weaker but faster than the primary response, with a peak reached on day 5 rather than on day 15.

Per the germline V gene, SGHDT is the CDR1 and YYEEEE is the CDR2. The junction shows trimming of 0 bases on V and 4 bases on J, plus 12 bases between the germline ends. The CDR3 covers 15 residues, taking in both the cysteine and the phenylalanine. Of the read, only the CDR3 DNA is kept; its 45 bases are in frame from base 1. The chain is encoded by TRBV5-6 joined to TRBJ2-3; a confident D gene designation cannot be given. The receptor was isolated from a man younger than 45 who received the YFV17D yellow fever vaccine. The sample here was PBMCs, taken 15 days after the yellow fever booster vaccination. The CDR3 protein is CASSLAVAIPDTQYF. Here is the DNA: TGTGCCAGCAGCTTGGCCGTCGCAATACCAGATACGCAGTATTTT. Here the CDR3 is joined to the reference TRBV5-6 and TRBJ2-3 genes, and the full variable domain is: DAGVTQSPTHLIKTRGQQVTLRCSPKSGHDTVSWYQQALGQGPQFIFQYYEEEERQRGNFPDRFSGHQFPNYSSELNVNALLLGDSALYLCASSLAVAIPDTQYFGPGTRLTVL.